A selection of T cell receptor beta chains follows, all from one sample in a study of metastatic and nonmetastatic thyroid tumors. TCRdb ran MiXCR on the PCR reads. The sample shows 45,000 or so clones, 15% to 20% of them seen only once. The material sequenced was blood. The receptors here all came from a female donor with papillary thyroid cancer or a benign thyroid nodule (not recorded which). Some clones in this sample may be carry-over from other donors' samples. CDR3s include the opening cysteine and the closing phenylalanine or tryptophan. The order of the fields is V gene, D gene, J gene, clone size, CDR3 protein, CDR3 DNA. The D gene is left open where the match is weak. Clone size is not always given. Where it is, it says once, few, many or a class for expanded clones.

>TRBV19|TRBD1|TRBJ1-4|few
CASSGYGIGTASTNEKLFF
TGTGCCAGTAGCGGATATGGGATCGGGACAGCATCAACTAATGAAAAACTGTTTTTT
>TRBV10-3|.|TRBJ1-6|.
CAISGPQSSSPLHF
TGCGCCATCTCGGGACCACAATCCTCTTCACCCCTCCACTTT
>TRBV24-1|.|TRBJ2-1|many
CATSDLAQNEQFF
TGTGCCACCAGTGATTTGGCCCAAAATGAGCAGTTCTTC
>TRBV20-1|TRBD2|TRBJ2-1|many
CSARLAGREYNEQFF
TGCAGTGCTAGGCTAGCGGGAAGGGAATACAATGAGCAGTTCTTC
>TRBV30|TRBD1|TRBJ1-5|many
CAWSEDRDQPQHF
TGTGCCTGGAGTGAGGACAGGGATCAGCCCCAGCATTTT
>TRBV6-1|.|TRBJ2-3|.
CASSKTLRTDTQYF
TGTGCCAGCAGTAAGACACTTAGAACAGATACGCAGTATTTT
>TRBV29-1|.|TRBJ1-2|many
CSVEDQVAAFTYGYTF
TGCAGCGTTGAAGACCAGGTCGCAGCCTTTACCTATGGCTACACCTTC
>TRBV7-9|.|TRBJ2-1|many
CASSPYPDGEQFF
TGTGCCAGCAGCCCATACCCGGATGGTGAGCAGTTCTTC
>TRBV27|.|TRBJ2-1|many
CASRLDFPNYNEQFF
TGTGCCAGCAGGCTTGACTTCCCCAACTACAATGAGCAGTTCTTC
>TRBV5-1|.|TRBJ2-1|many
CASSKSTSSYNEQFF
TGCGCCAGCAGCAAAAGCACGAGCTCCTACAATGAGCAGTTCTTC
>TRBV6-2/TRBV6-3|.|TRBJ2-1|.
CASRGLKRSSYDEQFF
TGTGCCAGCAGGGGGCTTAAGCGGTCTTCCTACGATGAGCAGTTCTTC
>TRBV5-1|TRBD1|TRBJ1-1|many
CASSLENRGGNTEAFF
TGCGCCAGCAGCTTGGAAAACAGGGGAGGAAACACTGAAGCTTTCTTT
>TRBV24-1|.|TRBJ2-2|many
CATSDYRGGRGGGELFF
TGTGCCACCAGTGACTACCGTGGGGGGCGCGGCGGCGGGGAGCTGTTTTTT
>TRBV19|TRBD1|TRBJ1-5|many
CASSIRPGTGVISNQPQHF
TGTGCCAGTAGTATAAGGCCCGGGACAGGGGTTATTAGCAATCAGCCCCAGCATTTT
>TRBV29-1|TRBD1|TRBJ2-7|many
CSAVTPDRGEQYF
TGCAGCGCCGTAACCCCGGACAGGGGCGAGCAGTACTTC
>TRBV11-2|TRBD2|TRBJ2-7|many
CASSLGPGLVYEQYF
TGTGCCAGCAGCTTAGGTCCGGGACTAGTGTACGAGCAGTACTTC
>TRBV5-1|TRBD1|TRBJ1-2|many
CASREQGVNYGYTF
TGCGCCAGCAGAGAGCAGGGGGTTAACTATGGCTACACCTTC
>TRBV20-1|.|TRBJ2-3|many
CSASVLTTDTQYF
TGCAGTGCTAGCGTCCTTACGACAGATACGCAGTATTTT
>TRBV30|.|TRBJ2-3|.
CAWRLTPLTQYF
TGTGCCTGGAGGCTGACACCCTTGACGCAGTATTTT
>TRBV28|.|TRBJ2-5|.
CASSLGSYRETQYF
TGTGCCAGCAGTTTAGGATCGTATAGGGAGACCCAGTACTTC
>TRBV6-2/TRBV6-3|.|TRBJ1-5|few
CASTEYSNQPQHF
TGTGCCAGCACGGAGTATAGCAATCAGCCCCAGCATTTT
>TRBV12-3/TRBV12-4|TRBD2|TRBJ2-1|few
CASSLYSGGAISNEQFF
TGTGCCAGCAGTTTGTATAGCGGGGGGGCGATTAGTAATGAGCAGTTCTTC
>TRBV6-2/TRBV6-3|.|TRBJ1-5|many
CASRRQSNQPQHF
TGTGCCAGCAGAAGACAGAGCAATCAGCCCCAGCATTTT
>TRBV2|TRBD1|TRBJ2-7|few
CASSEVQGAGEQYF
TGTGCCAGCAGTGAAGTACAGGGGGCGGGCGAGCAGTACTTC
>TRBV27|.|TRBJ2-2|few
CASSLWVGNTGQLFF
TGTGCCAGCAGTTTATGGGTGGGGAACACCGGGCAGCTGTTTTTT
>TRBV29-1|.|TRBJ1-1|many
CSVQWQGTEAFF
TGCAGCGTGCAATGGCAGGGAACTGAAGCTTTCTTT